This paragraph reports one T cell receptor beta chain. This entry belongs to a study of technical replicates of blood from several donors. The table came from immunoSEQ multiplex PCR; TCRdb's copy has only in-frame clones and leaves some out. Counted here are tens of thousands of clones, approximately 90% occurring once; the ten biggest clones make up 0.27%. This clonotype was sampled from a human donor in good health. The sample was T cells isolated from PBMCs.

The CDR3 DNA sequence: TGTGCCAGCAGCTTAGCGGGAGGGCACCATGAGCAGTTCTTC. Protein sequence: CASSLAGGHHEQFF. V usage is TRBV7-7 and J usage is TRBJ2-1; 7 bases are shared with TRBD2. Germline V gene data show CDR1 as SSHAT and CDR2 as FNYEAQ (reference sequence). The CDR3 is 14 amino acids. V gave up 0 bases and J gave up 8 bases; unmatched junction bases: 4.